This TCR beta chain emerged from a study of human T cells and chemical hapten exposure. Time point given: patch test 1, 2 weeks after DPC sensitization. Sample treatment: therapeutic diphenylcyclopropenone sensitization with weekly scalp DPC. Looked up from germline, CDR1 is SEHNR and CDR2 is FQNEAQ (reference sequence). The V and J ends lost 5 bases and 5 bases respectively, with 27 bases between them. The CDR3 runs to 18 residues. TCRdb recomputed calls from the RACE reads with MiXCR, one row per CDR3 protein. The sample shows 180,000 or so distinct CDR3 sequences, approximately 20% of them seen only once. The table lists this clonotype with a few counts.

The origin of this receptor is a woman between 50 and 59 years old with alopecia areata. Some clones in this sample may be carry-over from other donors' samples. The sequenced sample was whole blood, obtained in connection with sensitization to the hapten diphenylcyclopropenone (DPC). This chain links TRBV7-9 with TRBJ1-1, with D unresolved. The CDR3 region has the DNA TGTGCCAGCAGCCCAAAAATCTCCCTCGGGGTTATTTTTACTGAAGCTTTCTTT. It translates to CASSPKISLGVIFTEAFF. Variable domain in full (rest from reference TRBV7-9 and TRBJ1-1): DTGVSQNPRHKITKRGQNVTFRCDPISEHNRLYWYRQTLGQGPEFLTYFQNEAQLEKSRLLSDRFSAERPKGSFSTLEIQRTEQGDSAMYLCASSPKISLGVIFTEAFFGQGTRLTVV.